This T cell receptor (beta chain) was documented in a study of identical twins. Study-wide results and caveats: Insertions were reduced in abundant cord blood beta clonotypes but not in memory repertoires. There is a chance that invariant MAIT and iNKT cells partially muddied zero-insertion analyses. Researchers reported weaker excess twin sharing in beta out-of-frame sequences.

In its sample, this clonotype was seen many times. What it recognizes is unknown. TCRdb re-derived calls from the 5' RACE reads in MiXCR, one entry per CDR3 protein. The table lists around 240,000 distinct CDR3 sequences, under 12% of them singletons. Germline V gives CDR1 SNHLY, CDR2 FYNNEI. The CDR3 is 16 amino acids. V gave up 6 bases and J gave up 2 bases; unmatched junction bases: 13. J is TRBJ2-7 and V is TRBV2; 7 bases map to TRBD1. This receptor was taken from a man in his forties or fifties in good health. Sequenced input: memory T cells sorted from blood. This CDR3 is CASSPGQGVITYEQYF. As DNA, the CDR3 is TGTGCCAGCAGCCCAGGGCAGGGGGTTATAACCTACGAGCAGTACTTC.